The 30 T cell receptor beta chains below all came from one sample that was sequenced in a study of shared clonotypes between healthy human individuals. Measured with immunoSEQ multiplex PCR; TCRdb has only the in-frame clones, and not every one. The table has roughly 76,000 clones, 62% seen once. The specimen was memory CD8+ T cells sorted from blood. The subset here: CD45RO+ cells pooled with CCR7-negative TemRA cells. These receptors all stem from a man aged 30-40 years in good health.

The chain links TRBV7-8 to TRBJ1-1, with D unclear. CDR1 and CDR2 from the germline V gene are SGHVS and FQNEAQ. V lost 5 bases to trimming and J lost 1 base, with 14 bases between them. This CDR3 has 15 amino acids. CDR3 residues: CASSPKTTENTEAFF. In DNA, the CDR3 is TGTGCCAGCAGCCCAAAGACCACAGAGAACACTGAAGCTTTCTTT. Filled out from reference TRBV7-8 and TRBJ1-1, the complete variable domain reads GAGVSQSPRYKVAKRGQDVALRCDPISGHVSLFWYQQALGQGPEFLTYFQNEAQLDKSGLPSDRFFAERPEGSVSTLKIQRTQQEDSAVYLCASSPKTTENTEAFFGQGTRLTVV.

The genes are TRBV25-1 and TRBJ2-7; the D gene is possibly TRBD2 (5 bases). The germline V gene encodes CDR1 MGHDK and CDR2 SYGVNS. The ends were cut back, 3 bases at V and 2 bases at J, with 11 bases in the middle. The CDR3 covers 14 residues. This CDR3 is CASSDNGIAYEQYF. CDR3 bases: TGTGCCAGCAGTGATAACGGGATTGCCTACGAGCAGTACTTC.

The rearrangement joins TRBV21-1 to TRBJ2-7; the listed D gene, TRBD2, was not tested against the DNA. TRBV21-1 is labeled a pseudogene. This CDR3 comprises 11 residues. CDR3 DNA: TGTGCCAGCAGCATCTTGCTAGAGCAGTACTTC. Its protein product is CASSILLEQYF.

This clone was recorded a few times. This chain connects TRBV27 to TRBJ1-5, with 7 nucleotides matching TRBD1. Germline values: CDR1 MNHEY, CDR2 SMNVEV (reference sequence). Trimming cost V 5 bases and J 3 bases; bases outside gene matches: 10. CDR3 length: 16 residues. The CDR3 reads CASSQNQGDYNQPQHF. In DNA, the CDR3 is TGTGCCAGCAGTCAGAACCAGGGGGATTACAATCAGCCCCAGCATTTT.

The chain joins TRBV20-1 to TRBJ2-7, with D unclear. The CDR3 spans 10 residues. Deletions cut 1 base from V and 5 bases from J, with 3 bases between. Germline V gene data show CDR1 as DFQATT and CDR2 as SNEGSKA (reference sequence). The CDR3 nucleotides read TGCAGTGCTAGAGCGAACGAGCAGTACTTC. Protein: CSARANEQYF.

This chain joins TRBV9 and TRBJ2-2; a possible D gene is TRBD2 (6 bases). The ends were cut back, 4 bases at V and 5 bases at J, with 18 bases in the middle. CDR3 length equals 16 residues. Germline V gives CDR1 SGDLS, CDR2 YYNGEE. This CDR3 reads CASSLRGGGDTGELFF. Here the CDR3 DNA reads TGTGCCAGCAGCCTAAGAGGTGGAGGGGATACCGGGGAGCTGTTTTTT.

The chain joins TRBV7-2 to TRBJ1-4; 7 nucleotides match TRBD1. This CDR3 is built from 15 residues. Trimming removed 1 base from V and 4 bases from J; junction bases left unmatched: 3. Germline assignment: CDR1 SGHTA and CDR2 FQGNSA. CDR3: CASSLEDRLNEKLFF. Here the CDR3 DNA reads TGTGCCAGCAGCTTAGAGGACAGGCTTAATGAAAAACTGTTTTTT.

The CDR3 reads CASSLLGGSDTQYF. In nucleotides, the CDR3 is TGTGCCAGCAGCTTGCTCGGGGGTAGTGATACGCAGTATTTT. The chain links TRBV7-3 to TRBJ2-3; TRBD2 is a possible D gene (6 bases). With 3 bases removed from V and 6 bases from J, the gap between germline ends came to 13 bases. Looked up from germline, CDR1 is SGHTA and CDR2 is FQGTGA. The CDR3 runs 14 residues.

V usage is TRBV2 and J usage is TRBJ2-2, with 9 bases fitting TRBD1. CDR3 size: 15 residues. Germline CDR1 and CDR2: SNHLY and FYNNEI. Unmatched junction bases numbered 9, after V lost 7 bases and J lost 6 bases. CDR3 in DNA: TGTGCCAGCAATACCTGGGACAGGGTTCCCGGGGAGCTGTTTTTT. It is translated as CASNTWDRVPGELFF.

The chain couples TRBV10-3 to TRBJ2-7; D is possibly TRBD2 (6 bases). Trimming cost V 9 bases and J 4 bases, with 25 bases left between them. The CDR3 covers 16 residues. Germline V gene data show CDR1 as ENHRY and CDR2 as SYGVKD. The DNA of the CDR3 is TGTGCCATTGGACTACCCCGCGCTGGTGCTACATACGAGCAGTACTTC. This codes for CAIGLPRAGATYEQYF.

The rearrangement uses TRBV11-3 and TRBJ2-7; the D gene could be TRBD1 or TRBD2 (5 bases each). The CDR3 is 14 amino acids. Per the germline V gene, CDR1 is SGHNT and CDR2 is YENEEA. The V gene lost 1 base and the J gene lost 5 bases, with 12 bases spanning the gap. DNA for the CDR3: TGTGCCAGCAGCTTAGCCGGGACCCTCGACGAGCAGTACTTC. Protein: CASSLAGTLDEQYF.

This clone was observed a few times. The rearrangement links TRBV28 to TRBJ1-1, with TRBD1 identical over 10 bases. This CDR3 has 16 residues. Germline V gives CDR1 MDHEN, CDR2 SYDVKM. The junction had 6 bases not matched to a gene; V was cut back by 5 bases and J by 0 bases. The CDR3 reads CASSPGTGDMNTEAFF. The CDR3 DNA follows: TGTGCCAGCAGTCCGGGGACAGGGGACATGAACACTGAAGCTTTCTTT.

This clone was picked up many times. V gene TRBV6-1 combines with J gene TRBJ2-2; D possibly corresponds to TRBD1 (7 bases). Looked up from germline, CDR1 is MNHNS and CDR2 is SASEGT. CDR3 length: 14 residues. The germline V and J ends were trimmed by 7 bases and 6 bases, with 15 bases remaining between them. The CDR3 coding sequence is TGTGCCAGCACCTCCAGGGGGGACGCCGGGGAGCTGTTTTTT. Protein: CASTSRGDAGELFF.

The CDR3 reads CASSPPPTYNEQFF. In DNA form, the CDR3 reads TGCGCCAGCAGCCCCCCTCCAACTTACAATGAGCAGTTCTTC. This rearrangement joins TRBV5-1 to TRBJ2-1; D remains ambiguous. Trimming shortened V by 4 bases and J by 4 bases, and 12 bases separated the two germline ends. CDR1 and CDR2 from the germline V gene are SGHRS and YFSETQ. There are 14 residues in the CDR3.

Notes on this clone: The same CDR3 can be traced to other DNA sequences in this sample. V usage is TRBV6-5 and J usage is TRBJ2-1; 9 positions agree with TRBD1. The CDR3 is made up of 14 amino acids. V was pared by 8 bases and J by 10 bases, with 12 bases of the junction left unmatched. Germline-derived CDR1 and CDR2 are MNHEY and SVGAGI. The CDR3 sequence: CASSSGTGGYEQFF. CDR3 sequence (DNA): TGTGCCAGCTCGAGCGGCACAGGGGGCTACGAGCAGTTCTTC.

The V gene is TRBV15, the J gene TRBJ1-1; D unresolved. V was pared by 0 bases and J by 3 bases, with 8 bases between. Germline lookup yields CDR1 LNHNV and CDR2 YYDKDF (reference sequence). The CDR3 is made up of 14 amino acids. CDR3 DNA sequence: TGTGCCACCAGCAGAGATTTGAGCTACACTGAAGCTTTCTTT. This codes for CATSRDLSYTEAFF.

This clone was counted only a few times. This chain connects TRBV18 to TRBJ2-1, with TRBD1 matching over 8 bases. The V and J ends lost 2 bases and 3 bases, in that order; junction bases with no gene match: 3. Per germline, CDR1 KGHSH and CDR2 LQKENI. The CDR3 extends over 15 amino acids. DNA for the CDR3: TGTGCCAGCTCACCAAGGGACAGGCTCTACAATGAGCAGTTCTTC. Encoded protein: CASSPRDRLYNEQFF.

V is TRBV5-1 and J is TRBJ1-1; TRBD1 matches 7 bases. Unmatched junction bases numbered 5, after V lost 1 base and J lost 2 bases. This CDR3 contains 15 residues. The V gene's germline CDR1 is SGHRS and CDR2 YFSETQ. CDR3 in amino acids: CASSLIRGRNTEAFF. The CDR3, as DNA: TGCGCCAGCAGCTTGATTAGGGGGCGTAACACTGAAGCTTTCTTT.

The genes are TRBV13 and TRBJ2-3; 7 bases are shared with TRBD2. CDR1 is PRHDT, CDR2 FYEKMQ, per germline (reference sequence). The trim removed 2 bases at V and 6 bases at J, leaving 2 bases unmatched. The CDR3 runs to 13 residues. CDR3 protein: CASSLREGDTQYF. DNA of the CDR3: TGTGCCAGCAGCTTAAGGGAGGGGGATACGCAGTATTTT.

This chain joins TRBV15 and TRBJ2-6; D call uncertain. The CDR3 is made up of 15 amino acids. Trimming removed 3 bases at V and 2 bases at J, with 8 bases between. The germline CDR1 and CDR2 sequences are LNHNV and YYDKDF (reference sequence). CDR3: CATSSGQAGANVLTF. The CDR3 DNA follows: TGTGCCACCAGCAGCGGGCAGGCTGGGGCCAACGTCCTGACTTTC. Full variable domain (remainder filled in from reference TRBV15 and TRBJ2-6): DAMVIQNPRYQVTQFGKPVTLSCSQTLNHNVMYWYQQKSSQAPKLLFHYYDKDFNNEADTPDNFQSRRPNTSFCFLDIRSPGLGDTAMYLCATSSGQAGANVLTFGAGSRLTVL.

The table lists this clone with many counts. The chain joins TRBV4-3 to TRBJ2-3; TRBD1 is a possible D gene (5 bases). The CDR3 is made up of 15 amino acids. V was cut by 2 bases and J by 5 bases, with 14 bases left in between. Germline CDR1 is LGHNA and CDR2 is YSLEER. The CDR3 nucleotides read TGCGCCAGCAGCCAATTCCAGGGTAGTGGAGATACGCAGTATTTT. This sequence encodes CASSQFQGSGDTQYF.

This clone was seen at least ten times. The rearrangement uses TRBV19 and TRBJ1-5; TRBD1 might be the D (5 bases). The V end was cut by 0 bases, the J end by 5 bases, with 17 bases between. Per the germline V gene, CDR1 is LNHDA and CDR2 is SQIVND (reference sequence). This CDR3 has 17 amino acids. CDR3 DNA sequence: TGTGCCAGTAGTATAGATAGGACACGGGTAGGGGATCAGCCCCAGCATTTT. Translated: CASSIDRTRVGDQPQHF.

The CDR3 reads CAISESNRAYEQYF. CDR3 in DNA: TGTGCCATCAGTGAGTCGAACAGGGCCTACGAGCAGTACTTC. The chain is built from TRBV10-3 and TRBJ2-7; weak D call: TRBD1 (6 bases). Trimming cost V 0 bases and J 2 bases, with 8 bases left between them. The V gene's germline CDR1 is ENHRY and CDR2 SYGVKD. This CDR3 spans 14 amino acids.

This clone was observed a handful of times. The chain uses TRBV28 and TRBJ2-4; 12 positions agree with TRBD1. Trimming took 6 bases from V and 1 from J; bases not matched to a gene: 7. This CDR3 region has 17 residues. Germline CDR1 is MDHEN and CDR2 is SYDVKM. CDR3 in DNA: TGTGCCAGCAGCCGTCCGGGACAGGGGGCGGCCAAAAACATTCAGTACTTC. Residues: CASSRPGQGAAKNIQYF.

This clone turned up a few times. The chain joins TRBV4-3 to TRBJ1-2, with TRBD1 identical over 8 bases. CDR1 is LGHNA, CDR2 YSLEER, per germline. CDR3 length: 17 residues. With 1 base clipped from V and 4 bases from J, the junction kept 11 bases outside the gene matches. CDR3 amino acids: CASSQAGGVTGAYGYTF. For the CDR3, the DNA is TGCGCCAGCAGCCAAGCGGGAGGGGTGACAGGGGCCTATGGCTACACCTTC.

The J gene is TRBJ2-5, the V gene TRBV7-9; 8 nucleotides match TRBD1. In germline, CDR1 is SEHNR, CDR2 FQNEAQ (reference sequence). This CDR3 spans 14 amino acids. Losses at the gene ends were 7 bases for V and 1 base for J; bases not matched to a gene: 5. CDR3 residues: CASTNQGAQETQYF. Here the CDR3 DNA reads TGTGCCAGCACTAACCAGGGGGCCCAAGAGACCCAGTACTTC.

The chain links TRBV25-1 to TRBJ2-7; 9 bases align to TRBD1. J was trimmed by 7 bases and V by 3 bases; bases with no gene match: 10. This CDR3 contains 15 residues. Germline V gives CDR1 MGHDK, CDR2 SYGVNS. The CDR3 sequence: CASSDRDRESDEQYF. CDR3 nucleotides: TGTGCCAGCAGTGATAGGGACAGGGAAAGTGATGAGCAGTACTTC.

The CDR3: CASSEQFSGGNTGELFF. The CDR3 bases are TGTGCCAGCAGTGAACAATTTTCTGGGGGGAACACCGGGGAGCTGTTTTTT. The rearrangement links TRBV25-1 to TRBJ2-2; tentatively, D is TRBD1 or TRBD2 (5 bases each). Trimming removed 2 bases at V and 1 base at J, with 14 bases between. CDR3 size: 17 residues. Germline-derived CDR1 and CDR2 are MGHDK and SYGVNS.

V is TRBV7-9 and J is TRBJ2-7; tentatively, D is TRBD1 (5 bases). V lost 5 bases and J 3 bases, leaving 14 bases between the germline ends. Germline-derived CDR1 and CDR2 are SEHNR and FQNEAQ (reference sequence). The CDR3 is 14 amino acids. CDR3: CASSAPGHYYEQYF. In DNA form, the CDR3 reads TGTGCCAGCAGCGCCCCCGGACATTACTACGAGCAGTACTTC.

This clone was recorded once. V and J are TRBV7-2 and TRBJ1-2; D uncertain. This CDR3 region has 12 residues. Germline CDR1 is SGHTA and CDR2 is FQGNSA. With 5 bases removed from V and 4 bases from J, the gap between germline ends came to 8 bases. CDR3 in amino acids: CASSPISYGYTF. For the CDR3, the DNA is TGTGCCAGCAGCCCCATTAGCTATGGCTACACCTTC.